Given below is one T cell receptor beta chain in context. Its antigen is currently unknown. Cultured CD4+ T cells had their DNA profiled by the Oncomine TCR Beta short-read assay. TCRdb reanalysed the PCR reads using MiXCR and keeps one entry per CDR3 protein. The sample records roughly 15,000 distinct CDR3 sequences, around 47% being singletons. Trimming left V 8 bases short and J 4 bases short, with 12 bases between. The CDR3 covers 12 residues. Germline V gene data show CDR1 as SNHLY and CDR2 as FYNNEI. This sample was taken from a study of vaccination and CD4 T cells after COVID-19. Specified time point: late sampling 161 to 241 days after vaccination in three convalescent patients. The treatment here: roughly 10-day PBMC culture with coronavirus spike peptide pools or control peptides (ViraFEST assay). It was on days 3 and 7 that half the medium was replaced with fresh IL-2 medium. Study-wide points: Spike mono-reactivity was shown by 304 of 307 vaccine-specific clones in convalescent patients. Going from approximately 21 to 38, median SARS-CoV-2-reactive clonotypes did not rise significantly.

V and J are TRBV2 and TRBJ2-7, with D perhaps TRBD1 or TRBD2 (5 bases each). The sequence derives from a human donor who had recovered from COVID-19. Here the sequenced sample was CD4+ T cells from blood, cultured in vitro, taken about 7 months after SARS-CoV-2 vaccination. The CDR3 nucleotides read TGTGCCAGCGGCCGGGACCATTACGAGCAGTACTTC. This translates into CASGRDHYEQYF.